These 20 T cell receptor beta chains came from one sample sequenced in a study of graft-versus-host responses after intestinal transplantation. Clones were read by immunoSEQ multiplex PCR, and TCRdb kept only the in-frame ones, dropping some. The sample yields roughly 110,000 clones, roughly 90% seen once. Antigens of these TCRs are unknown. Material: unstimulated CD4+ T cells sorted from spleen or lymph node cells, obtained before transplant. The receptors stem from a human donor who was the organ donor for an intestinal transplant.

V and J are TRBV19 and TRBJ1-5; tentatively, D is TRBD1 (5 bases). Germline V gives CDR1 LNHDA, CDR2 SQIVND (reference sequence). There are 16 residues in the CDR3. V was trimmed by 4 bases and J by 4 bases, leaving 17 bases between them. Written as DNA, the CDR3 is TGTGCCAGTAGTAAAGTGACCGGGACCGTTAATCAGCCCCAGCATTTT. It translates to CASSKVTGTVNQPQHF.

The J gene is TRBJ2-3, the V gene TRBV7-2; TRBD2 matches 13 bases. Per germline, CDR1 SGHTA and CDR2 FQGNSA. CDR3 length: 18 amino acids. The junction had 11 bases not matched to a gene; V was cut back by 4 bases and J by 4 bases. The CDR3 sequence is CASSSRTSGGGFADTQYF. The CDR3, as DNA: TGTGCCAGCAGCTCCAGGACTAGCGGGGGAGGTTTCGCAGATACGCAGTATTTT. The full variable domain, rest sourced from reference TRBV7-2 and TRBJ2-3, is GAGVSQSPSNKVTEKGKDVELRCDPISGHTALYWYRQSLGQGLEFLIYFQGNSAPDKSGLPSDRFSAERTGGSVSTLTIQRTQQEDSAVYLCASSSRTSGGGFADTQYFGPGTRLTVL.

The chain links TRBV13 to TRBJ2-2, with D hard to call. The CDR3 extends over 16 amino acids. Germline V gene data show CDR1 as PRHDT and CDR2 as FYEKMQ (reference sequence). V lost 5 bases and J 3 bases, leaving 16 bases between the germline ends. This CDR3 reads CASSPNTGPDTGELFF. The CDR3 region has the DNA TGTGCCAGCAGCCCAAACACGGGTCCGGACACCGGGGAGCTGTTTTTT.

This chain uses TRBV5-4 with TRBJ2-3; no definite D call. The ends were cut back, 0 bases at V and 4 bases at J, with 9 bases in the middle. This CDR3 has 14 amino acids. The V gene's germline CDR1 is SGHNT and CDR2 YYREEE (reference sequence). CDR3 DNA sequence: TGTGCCAGCAGCTTGGCTGGTGCGGCAGATACGCAGTATTTT. Translation gives CASSLAGAADTQYF.

The chain couples TRBV5-6 to TRBJ2-7, with no clear D. V was pared by 0 bases and J by 0 bases, with 7 bases between. Germline CDR1 and CDR2: SGHDT and YYEEEE. This CDR3 has 14 residues. The CDR3 reads CASSLDQSSYEQYF. In nucleotides, the CDR3 is TGTGCCAGCAGCTTGGATCAGAGCTCCTACGAGCAGTACTTC.

The rearrangement uses TRBV29-1 and TRBJ1-1, with 7 bases matching TRBD1. The CDR3 is made up of 14 amino acids. CDR1 and CDR2 from the germline V gene are SQVTM and ANQGSEA. V lost 3 bases, J lost 3 bases, and 7 bases stayed unmatched. CDR3 coding DNA: TGCAGCGTTGATTATAGGGGGCGCGACACTGAAGCTTTCTTT. Translated: CSVDYRGRDTEAFF.

As DNA, the CDR3 is TGCGCCAGCAGCGTGTATGGACTAGCCGACACAGATACGCAGTATTTT. Residues: CASSVYGLADTDTQYF. V is TRBV10-2 and J is TRBJ2-3, with TRBD2 identical over 8 bases. From germline, CDR1 is WSHSY and CDR2 SAAADI. This CDR3 region has 16 residues. The junction had 10 bases not matched to a gene; V was cut back by 6 bases and J by 2 bases.

The chain joins TRBV14 to TRBJ2-1; D gene uncertain. The germline gives CDR1 SGHDN, CDR2 FVKESK. The length of the CDR3 is 11 residues. Trimming left V 3 bases short and J 3 bases short, with 0 bases between. The CDR3, as DNA: TGTGCCAGCAGCCACTACAATGAGCAGTTCTTC. It codes for CASSHYNEQFF.

This sequence joins TRBV5-5 and TRBJ2-1; 10 bases align to TRBD2. Germline values: CDR1 SGHKS, CDR2 YYEKEE (reference sequence). The J segment lost 5 bases and the V segment lost 4 bases, leaving 12 bases of the junction unmatched. The CDR3 covers 17 residues. CDR3 region: CASSRQITSGTDNEQFF. The CDR3 nucleotides read TGTGCCAGCAGCCGCCAAATAACTAGCGGGACCGACAATGAGCAGTTCTTC. The full variable domain, with the rest looked up from reference TRBV5-5 and TRBJ2-1, is DAGVTQSPTHLIKTRGQQVTLRCSPISGHKSVSWYQQVLGQGPQFIFQYYEKEERGRGNFPDRFSARQFPNYSSELNVNALLLGDSALYLCASSRQITSGTDNEQFFGPGTRLTVL.

The rearrangement joins TRBV19 to TRBJ1-5; tentatively, D is TRBD1 (6 bases). The germline V gene has CDR1 LNHDA and CDR2 SQIVND (reference sequence). The length of the CDR3 is 13 residues. V lost 4 bases to trimming and J lost 4 bases, with 8 bases between them. CDR3 bases: TGTGCCAGTAGTAGGGACAAAAATCAGCCCCAGCATTTT. This translates into CASSRDKNQPQHF.

The rearrangement uses TRBV5-4 and TRBJ2-3; D call uncertain. This CDR3 comprises 17 residues. The V gene lost 2 bases and the J gene lost 4 bases, with 20 bases spanning the gap. Germline-derived CDR1 and CDR2 are SGHNT and YYREEE (reference sequence). In nucleotides, the CDR3 is TGTGCCAGCAGCTTATCCGACTTGAGGCCAATCGCAGATACGCAGTATTTT. Translation: CASSLSDLRPIADTQYF.

This clone appeared a single time. The chain has TRBV6-1 and TRBJ1-4; the D gene is possibly TRBD1 (6 bases). Trimming stripped 7 bases from V and 7 bases from J, with 19 bases between. The CDR3 sequence is 15 residues long. Germline-derived CDR1 and CDR2 are MNHNS and SASEGT. In nucleotides, the CDR3 is TGTGCCAGCAAACCCGGACAGACGACTGGTGAAAAACTGTTTTTT. Translation gives CASKPGQTTGEKLFF.

The chain employs TRBV18 and TRBJ1-2; D ambiguous. The V end was cut by 2 bases, the J end by 7 bases, with 11 bases between. This CDR3 spans 13 amino acids. Per the germline V gene, CDR1 is KGHSH and CDR2 is LQKENI. The DNA of the CDR3 is TGTGCCAGCTCACCAGGGCAGGAGGTTGGCTACACCTTC. Protein: CASSPGQEVGYTF.

V and J are TRBV19 and TRBJ2-1, with TRBD2 matching 10 bases. The V and J ends lost 4 bases and 6 bases, in that order; junction bases with no gene match: 6. This CDR3 is built from 15 residues. CDR1 and CDR2 from the germline V gene are LNHDA and SQIVND (reference sequence). CDR3 bases: TGTGCCAGTAGTAGGGAGCGGGGGGGCTTCAATGAGCAGTTCTTC. The encoded protein is CASSRERGGFNEQFF.

The gene calls are TRBV19 and TRBJ1-6, with 7 bases lining up with TRBD1. The CDR3 runs to 15 residues. With V trimmed by 7 bases and J by 4 bases, 7 bases remained unmatched. Germline CDR1 LNHDA, CDR2 SQIVND (reference sequence). The CDR3 nucleotides are TGTGCCAGTACCTTTGGGACAGCTTATAATTCACCCCTCCACTTT. As protein: CASTFGTAYNSPLHF.

The CDR3 DNA reads as TGTGCCAGCTCACCTCAGGGAAGAGAGACCCAGTACTTC. Its translation: CASSPQGRETQYF. The chain carries TRBV18 and TRBJ2-5; possibly TRBD1 for D (5 bases). Deletions cut 3 bases from V and 4 bases from J, with 9 bases between. This CDR3 is 13 amino acids long. Germline lookup yields CDR1 KGHSH and CDR2 LQKENI.

The chain recombines TRBV9 with TRBJ2-2, with a weak D call TRBD2 (6 bases). The V gene lost 3 bases and the J gene lost 1 base, with 13 bases spanning the gap. Germline values: CDR1 SGDLS, CDR2 YYNGEE. The CDR3 is 16 amino acids. CDR3 bases: TGTGCCAGCAGCGGGAACAGGAGGGGGAACACCGGGGAGCTGTTTTTT. Amino acid sequence: CASSGNRRGNTGELFF. The variable domain in full, completed from reference TRBV9 and TRBJ2-2, reads DSGVTQTPKHLITATGQRVTLRCSPRSGDLSVYWYQQSLDQGLQFLIQYYNGEERAKGNILERFSAQQFPDLHSELNLSSLELGDSALYFCASSGNRRGNTGELFFGEGSRLTVL.

The V and J genes are TRBV7-3 and TRBJ2-1; 14 bases are a match to TRBD2. CDR1 is SGHTA, CDR2 FQGTGA, per germline. The CDR3 contains 16 residues. V shed 5 bases, J shed 10 bases, and the junction held 10 bases outside the gene matches. This chain's CDR3 is CASSPPTSGGVREQFF. The CDR3 DNA reads TGTGCCAGCAGCCCCCCGACTAGCGGGGGGGTCAGGGAGCAGTTCTTC.

The V gene is TRBV6-5, the J gene TRBJ2-1; 9 nucleotides line up with TRBD2. This CDR3 is 15 amino acids long. The J segment lost 9 bases and the V segment lost 7 bases, leaving 13 bases of the junction unmatched. Per germline, CDR1 MNHEY and CDR2 SVGAGI. The CDR3, as DNA: TGTGCCAGCACCCAACTAAGTAGCGGGAGCGGTGAGCAGTTCTTC. Translating gives CASTQLSSGSGEQFF.

V is TRBV30 and J is TRBJ2-3; 7 bases align to TRBD2. Germline V CDR1 and CDR2: GTSNPN, SVGIG (reference sequence). This CDR3 is built from 11 residues. The J segment lost 8 bases and the V segment lost 5 bases, leaving 4 bases of the junction unmatched. The CDR3 loop reads CAWGLGGTQYF. CDR3 sequence (DNA): TGTGCCTGGGGACTAGGTGGTACGCAGTATTTT.